This TCR beta chain came from a study of shared clonotypes between healthy human individuals. Libraries were prepared by immunoSEQ multiplex PCR; TCRdb keeps only in-frame clonotypes and omits some of them. The profile covers some 2.1 million clones, with about 95% appearing a single time and more than 0.95% taken by the ten largest. CD45RO-negative CD8 cells positively selected for CCR7 made up the naive population, which excluded terminally differentiated effector memory CD45RA+ cells. Caucasian adults living in Nashville, Tennessee, provided all samples. Sequencing was carried out using naive CD8+ T cells sorted from blood. The TCR comes from a man aged 18 to 29 in good health.

CDR3 DNA: TGTGCCAGCAGCTTAGTGGGTCCGGGACAAGGGCCTGAGCAGTACTTC. It yields the protein CASSLVGPGQGPEQYF. The chain employs TRBV7-9 and TRBJ2-7; maybe TRBD1 (6 bases). CDR1 and CDR2 (germline): SEHNR, FQNEAQ (reference sequence). This CDR3 is 16 amino acids long. V was trimmed by 1 base and J by 7 bases, leaving 20 bases between them.